This is a list of T cell receptor beta chains from one sample in a study of blood T cells in healthy people across ages. TCRdb re-derived calls from the 5' RACE reads in MiXCR, one entry per CDR3 protein. Among about 570,000 distinct CDR3 sequences listed, approximately 25% were seen once. The material sequenced was blood. The receptors come from a woman in her 70s in good health. Both conserved end residues are part of each CDR3. The order of the fields is V gene, clone size, D gene, J gene, CDR3 DNA, CDR3 protein. D genes are given only for firm matches. The listing skips clone size in some rows; elsewhere it reads once, few, many or a size class.

>TRBV7-2|-|TRBD2|TRBJ2-1
TGTGCCAGCAGCGAATTAGCGGGGGGGAGTTACAATGAGCAGTTCTTC
CASSELAGGSYNEQFF
>TRBV4-2|-|TRBD1|TRBJ1-6
TGTGCCAGCAGCCTACCGGGACAGCGACATTCACCCCTCCACTTT
CASSLPGQRHSPLHF
>TRBV7-2|-|-|TRBJ2-7
TGTGCCAGCAGCTTATCAGGGGATACCTCCTACGAGCAGTACTTC
CASSLSGDTSYEQYF
>TRBV7-9|-|-|TRBJ2-7
TGTGCCAGCAGCTCTCGTTTTAACCACGGGCAGTACTTC
CASSSRFNHGQYF
>TRBV4-2|-|TRBD2|TRBJ2-3
TGTGCCAGCAGCCCGGGACTAGCGGGGGTCACAGATACGCAGTATTTT
CASSPGLAGVTDTQYF
>TRBV29-1|few|-|TRBJ2-3
TGCAGCGCAAACAGGGATACCGTAAGCACAGATACGCAGTATTTT
CSANRDTVSTDTQYF
>TRBV27|-|-|TRBJ2-5
TGTGCCCTCGGGGGCCTCCAAGAGACCCAGTACTTC
CALGGLQETQYF
>TRBV20-1|few|TRBD1|TRBJ2-3
TGCAGTGCTAGAAATAGGGCAGGGGGCGGATATTTT
CSARNRAGGGYF
>TRBV7-2|-|TRBD2|TRBJ2-2
TGTGCCAGCAGCTTTCACCCGGGGAGGGCCACCGGGGAGCTGTTTTTT
CASSFHPGRATGELFF
>TRBV7-2|few|TRBD2|TRBJ2-7
TGTGCCAGCAGCAGCCAGAAAGCGGGGGATTTCTACGAGCAGTACTTC
CASSSQKAGDFYEQYF